These 19 T cell receptor beta chains came from one sample sequenced in a study of blood T cell repertoires in COVID-19 (dated by TCRdb to the early 2020s). Preparation of the library involved the immunoSEQ multiplex PCR assay. The immuneACCESS repertoire file appears here via TCRdb, limited to in-frame rearrangements. These files lack a portion of the clones; in checked studies, under half of the deficit traces to unresolved V genes, and the cause of the others is not known. A total of about 85,000 clones appear in this sample, around 90% of them only once. The top ten clones comprise around 4% of the sample. Sequencing was carried out using peripheral blood. The receptors were sampled from an elderly woman with active or convalescent COVID-19.

The rearrangement joins TRBV7-2 to TRBJ2-2; D might be TRBD2 (6 bases). The CDR3 runs 14 residues. The germline V gene has CDR1 SGHTA and CDR2 FQGNSA. The V end lost 5 bases, the J end lost 5 bases, and 12 bases lay between the germline ends. The CDR3 DNA follows: TGTGCCAGCAGCCTCGGCGGGACTACCGGGGAGCTGTTTTTT. This encodes CASSLGGTTGELFF.

The chain uses TRBV2 and TRBJ1-1; no firm D call. The V gene's germline CDR1 is SNHLY and CDR2 FYNNEI. This CDR3 is 14 amino acids long. Trimming cost V 0 bases and J 0 bases, with 5 bases left between them. CDR3 in amino acids: CASSEAPMNTEAFF. The CDR3, as DNA: TGTGCCAGCAGTGAAGCCCCCATGAACACTGAAGCTTTCTTT.

The genes are TRBV27 and TRBJ2-3; D possibly corresponds to TRBD2 (6 bases). Trimming left V 5 bases short and J 0 bases short, with 12 bases between. Germline lookup yields CDR1 MNHEY and CDR2 SMNVEV (reference sequence). This CDR3 has 15 amino acids. In DNA, the CDR3 is TGTGCCAGCAGTACGACCAGCGGGAGCACAGATACGCAGTATTTT. Residues: CASSTTSGSTDTQYF.

This chain joins TRBV3-1 (or the pseudogene TRBV3-2) and TRBJ2-1; the match to TRBD1 covers 9 bases. CDR1 and CDR2 from the germline V gene are LGHDT and YNNKEL (reference sequence). The CDR3 runs 16 residues. J lost 9 bases, V lost 0 bases, and 9 bases had no gene match. In DNA, the CDR3 is TGTGCCAGCAGCCAAGAGACCGGGACAGGGTTAAGTGAGCAGTTCTTC. As protein: CASSQETGTGLSEQFF.

V and J are TRBV21-1 and TRBJ2-3; the table calls TRBD2, which could not be checked here. TRBV21-1 counts as a pseudogene. The CDR3 loop spans 19 amino acids. CDR3 in DNA: TGTGCCAGCACCTCCCCCGGGACTAGCGGGGTTTACTTTCCGGATACGCAGTATTTT. Amino acid sequence: CASTSPGTSGVYFPDTQYF.

The genes are TRBV6-5 and TRBJ2-7; a weak D match, TRBD1 (8 bases). This CDR3 is built from 14 residues. Looked up from germline, CDR1 is MNHEY and CDR2 is SVGAGI. Trimming shortened V by 6 bases and J by 4 bases, and 16 bases separated the two germline ends. CDR3 residues: CASRAGQGAYEQYF. The CDR3 coding sequence is TGTGCCAGCAGAGCGGGGCAGGGGGCTTACGAGCAGTACTTC.

CDR3 region: CASSFHGQGEAFF. The CDR3 DNA is TGTGCCAGCAGTTTCCATGGACAGGGCGAAGCTTTCTTT. The chain joins TRBV27 to TRBJ1-1, with TRBD1 identical over 8 bases. The CDR3 runs to 13 residues. Germline values: CDR1 MNHEY, CDR2 SMNVEV (reference sequence). After removal of 3 bases from V and 8 bases from J, the junction contained 5 bases not matched to a gene.

The rearrangement links TRBV19 to TRBJ2-4; 8 bases agree with TRBD1. Germline V gene data show CDR1 as LNHDA and CDR2 as SQIVND (reference sequence). V gave up 4 bases and J gave up 6 bases; unmatched junction bases: 8. This CDR3 contains 15 residues. The CDR3: CASSTRTGHRNIQYF. CDR3 nucleotides: TGTGCCAGTAGTACAAGGACAGGGCATAGAAACATTCAGTACTTC.

This clone occurred once. The chain is built from TRBV28 and TRBJ1-2; the D gene is possibly TRBD1 (6 bases). This CDR3 comprises 14 residues. V lost 4 bases to trimming and J lost 5 bases, with 14 bases between them. The germline gives CDR1 MDHEN, CDR2 SYDVKM. CDR3 sequence reads: CASSYPGVQYGYTF. The CDR3 DNA reads TGTGCCAGCAGTTACCCAGGGGTTCAATATGGCTACACCTTC.

This chain joins TRBV7-9 and TRBJ2-4; TRBD1 matches at 8 bases. The V segment lost 7 bases and the J segment 7 bases; nucleotides outside the gene matches: 15. Germline V CDR1 and CDR2: SEHNR, FQNEAQ (reference sequence). There are 16 residues in the CDR3. The CDR3 DNA reads as TGTGCCAGCACCCAGGGCGCAGGGGGCATGATGAACATTCAGTACTTC. Protein sequence: CASTQGAGGMMNIQYF.

The chain recombines TRBV7-2 with TRBJ2-3, with 7 positions matching TRBD2. There are 15 residues in the CDR3. J gave up 0 bases and V 8 bases, and 8 bases lay outside the gene matches. Per germline, CDR1 SGHTA and CDR2 FQGNSA. The chain's CDR3 is CASSIPAGSTDTQYF. The CDR3 bases are TGTGCCAGCTCGATCCCAGCGGGGAGCACAGATACGCAGTATTTT.

The rearrangement links TRBV10-3 to TRBJ1-5; D is undetermined. Trimming removed 4 bases at V and 5 bases at J, with 6 bases between. There are 12 residues in the CDR3. The germline V gene encodes CDR1 ENHRY and CDR2 SYGVKD. DNA for the CDR3: TGTGCCATCAGTGGGGGAGATCAGCCCCAGCATTTT. It codes for CAISGGDQPQHF.

The rearrangement links TRBV19 to TRBJ2-1; D is possibly TRBD2 (6 bases). From germline, CDR1 is LNHDA and CDR2 SQIVND (reference sequence). The CDR3 totals 13 residues. The V gene lost 3 bases and the J gene lost 7 bases, with 10 bases spanning the gap. The chain's CDR3 is CASSMGGGNEQFF. CDR3 DNA: TGTGCCAGTAGTATGGGGGGAGGTAATGAGCAGTTCTTC.

This rearrangement joins TRBV27 to TRBJ1-1; D is ambiguous. The CDR3 covers 13 residues. Germline loops: CDR1 MNHEY, CDR2 SMNVEV (reference sequence). V shed 2 bases and J shed 9 bases, with 13 bases lying between them. The CDR3 region is CASSLNTELQAFF. For the CDR3, the DNA is TGTGCCAGCAGTTTAAATACGGAGCTCCAAGCTTTCTTT.

The chain uses TRBV15 and TRBJ1-6; D is perhaps TRBD1 (5 bases). CDR1 is LNHNV, CDR2 YYDKDF, per germline (reference sequence). V gave up 6 bases and J gave up 0 bases, with 15 bases separating them. This CDR3 has 17 residues. DNA of the CDR3: TGTGCCACCAGTAGGGGATTAACAGGCTCCTATAATTCACCCCTCCACTTT. Amino acids: CATSRGLTGSYNSPLHF. Using reference TRBV15 and TRBJ1-6 for the parts outside the CDR3, the full variable domain is DAMVIQNPRYQVTQFGKPVTLSCSQTLNHNVMYWYQQKSSQAPKLLFHYYDKDFNNEADTPDNFQSRRPNTSFCFLDIRSPGLGDTAMYLCATSRGLTGSYNSPLHFGNGTRLTVT.

This chain's CDR3 is CASSYSFQGDSYEQYF. In DNA form, the CDR3 reads TGTGCCAGCAGTTACTCGTTCCAGGGCGACTCCTACGAGCAGTACTTC. The chain has TRBV6-5 and TRBJ2-7; D may be TRBD1 (5 bases). Germline loops: CDR1 MNHEY, CDR2 SVGAGI. The CDR3 has 16 amino acids. V was shortened by 0 bases and J by 0 bases, with 12 bases between the two germline ends.

The chain employs TRBV28 and TRBJ1-2; D ambiguous. CDR3 length: 14 residues. V gave up 2 bases and J gave up 0 bases, with 7 bases separating them. CDR1 is MDHEN, CDR2 SYDVKM, per germline. In nucleotides, the CDR3 is TGTGCCAGCAGTTTAGGCCCAGCTAACTATGGCTACACCTTC. Translation gives CASSLGPANYGYTF.

The V and J genes are TRBV24-1 and TRBJ2-3; D is perhaps TRBD2 (7 bases). This CDR3 contains 17 residues. Germline loops: CDR1 KGHDR, CDR2 SFDVKD. The ends were cut back, 4 bases at V and 5 bases at J, with 21 bases in the middle. The CDR3 loop reads CATSDVRRGRGGDTQYF. CDR3 nucleotides: TGTGCCACCAGTGACGTCCGTCGCGGGAGAGGGGGAGATACGCAGTATTTT.

By share of the sample, this clone is medium-sized. The chain has TRBV19 and TRBJ1-1, with a tentative D call TRBD1 (5 bases). Germline-derived CDR1 and CDR2 are LNHDA and SQIVND (reference sequence). The V gene lost 6 bases and the J gene lost 5 bases, with 13 bases spanning the gap. The CDR3 totals 13 residues. The CDR3 reads CASSGTSRTEAFF. In DNA, the CDR3 is TGTGCCAGTAGCGGGACTTCCCGAACTGAAGCTTTCTTT.